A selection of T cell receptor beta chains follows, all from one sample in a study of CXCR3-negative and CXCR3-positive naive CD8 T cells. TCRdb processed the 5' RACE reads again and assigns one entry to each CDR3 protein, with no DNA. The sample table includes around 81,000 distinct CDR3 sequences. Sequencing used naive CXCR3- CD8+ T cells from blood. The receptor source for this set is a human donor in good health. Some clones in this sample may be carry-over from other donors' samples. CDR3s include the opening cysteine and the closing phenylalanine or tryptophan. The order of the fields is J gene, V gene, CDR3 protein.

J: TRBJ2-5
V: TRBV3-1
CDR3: CASSQDWDSTETQYF

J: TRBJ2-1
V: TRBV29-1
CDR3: CSGRMSYNEQFF

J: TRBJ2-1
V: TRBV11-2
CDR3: CASSLRAGSNNEQFF

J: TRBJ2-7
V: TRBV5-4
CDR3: CASSRTVDEQYF

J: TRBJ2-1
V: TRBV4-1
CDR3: CASSQEVGVGYNEQFF

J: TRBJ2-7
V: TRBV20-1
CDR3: CSARDRLSYEQYF

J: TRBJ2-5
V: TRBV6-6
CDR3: CASRKGSSGSQETQYF

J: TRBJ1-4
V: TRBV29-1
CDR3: CSVLDSGKLFF

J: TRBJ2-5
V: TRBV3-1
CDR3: CASSLTLERTKYDQETQYF

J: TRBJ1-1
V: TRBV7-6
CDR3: CASSQGTGTEAFF

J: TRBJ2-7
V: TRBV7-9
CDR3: CASSFTDSSYEQYF

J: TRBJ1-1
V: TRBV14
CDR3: CASSQGLGGNTEAFF

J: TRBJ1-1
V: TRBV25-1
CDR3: CASGERNTEAFF

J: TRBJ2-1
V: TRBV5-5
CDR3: CASSLGLGVNEQFF

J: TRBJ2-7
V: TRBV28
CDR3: CASSLGVGEQYF

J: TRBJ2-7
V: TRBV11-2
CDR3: CASSLDFVDSYEQYF

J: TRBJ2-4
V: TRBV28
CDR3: CASSPGGGWGNIQYF

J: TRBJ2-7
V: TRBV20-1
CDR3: CSAKTRLRVYEQYF

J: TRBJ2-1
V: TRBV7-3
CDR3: CASSLTVWGEQFF

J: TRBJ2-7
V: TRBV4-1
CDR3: CASSQVGSGGATNPKDYEQYF

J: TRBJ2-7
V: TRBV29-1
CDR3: CSVDGVGRRAYEQYF

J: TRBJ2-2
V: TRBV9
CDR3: CASSVGLGGELFF

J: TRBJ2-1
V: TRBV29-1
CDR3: CSVDGPRGYPYNEQFF

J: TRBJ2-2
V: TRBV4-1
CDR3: CASSQVERYELFF

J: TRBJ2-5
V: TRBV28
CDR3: CASSLWDQETQYF

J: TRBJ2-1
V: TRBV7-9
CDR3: CASRREGGENEQFF

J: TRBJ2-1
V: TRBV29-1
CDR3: CSVVRDGGNEQFF

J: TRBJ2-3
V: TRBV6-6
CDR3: CASSYSFEAMGTDTQYF

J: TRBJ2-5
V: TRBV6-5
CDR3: CASSYSGGLKTQYF

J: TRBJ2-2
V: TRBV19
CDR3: CASRKDRGRNTGELFF

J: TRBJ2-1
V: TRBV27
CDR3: CASSGRLAGDEQFF

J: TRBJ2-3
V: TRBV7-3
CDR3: CASSSLGGSGNDWDTQYF

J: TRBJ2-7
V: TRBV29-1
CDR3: CSVNRGYEQYF

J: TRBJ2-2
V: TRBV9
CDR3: CASSESGTPNTGELFF

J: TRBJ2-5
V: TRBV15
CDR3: CATSREGGGSETQYF

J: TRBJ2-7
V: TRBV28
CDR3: CASSPSPFQAGSYEQYF

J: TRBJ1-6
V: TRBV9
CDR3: CASSLFEDLHF

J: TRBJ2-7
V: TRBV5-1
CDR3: CASSLDPGANYEQYF

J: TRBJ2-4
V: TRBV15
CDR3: CATSRGQGNNIQYF

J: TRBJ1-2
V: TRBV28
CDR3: CASSQRFRTGYGYTF

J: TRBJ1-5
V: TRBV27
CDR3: CASSLQGNQPQHF

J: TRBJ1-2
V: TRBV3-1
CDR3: CASSQGALNYGYTF